This T cell receptor (beta chain) was captured in a study of T cell responses to AZD1222 COVID-19 vaccine. Germline V gene lookup returns CDR1 SGHTA and CDR2 FQGNSA. V shed 6 bases, J shed 6 bases, and the junction held 12 bases outside the gene matches. CDR3 length: 15 amino acids. Notes on the study in general: AZD1222 recipients seropositive at baseline numbered only 6 or 7. Reportedly, nearly half of unique spike TCRs recognized epitopes outside B.1.351/B.1.1.7 mutations. Distributed over spike, vaccine-associated CD4 TCRs predominated at 160-218 and 743-854. White British ancestry dominated among donors, who included more females, and clonal diversity was possibly underestimated.

Assay used: immunoSEQ multiplex PCR; TCRdb lists only in-frame clones, some missing. The sample includes over 100,000 clones, 75% to 90% of them seen just once. As to this clone: The antigen is not known.

The sequence came from an adult in good health. The material was peripheral blood, obtained on day 0 of AZD1222 vaccination. This chain connects TRBV7-2 to TRBJ2-7; the match to TRBD2 covers 9 bases. CDR3 DNA sequence: TGTGCCAGCAGTCATGTTAGCGGGGGTGCCGGCGAGCAGTACTTC. Protein sequence: CASSHVSGGAGEQYF.